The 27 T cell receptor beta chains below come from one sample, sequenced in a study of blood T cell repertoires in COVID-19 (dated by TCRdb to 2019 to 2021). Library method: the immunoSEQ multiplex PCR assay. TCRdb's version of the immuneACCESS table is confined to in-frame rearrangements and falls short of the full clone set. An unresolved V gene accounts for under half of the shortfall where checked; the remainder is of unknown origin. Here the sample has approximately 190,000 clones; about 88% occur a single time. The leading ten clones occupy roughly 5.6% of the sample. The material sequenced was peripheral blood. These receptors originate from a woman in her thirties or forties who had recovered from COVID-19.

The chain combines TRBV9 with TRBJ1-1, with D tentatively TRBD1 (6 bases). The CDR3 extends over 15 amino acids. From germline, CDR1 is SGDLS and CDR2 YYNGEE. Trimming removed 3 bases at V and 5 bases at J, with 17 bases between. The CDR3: CASSGSSDSRTEAFF. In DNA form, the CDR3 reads TGTGCCAGCAGCGGCAGTTCGGACAGTAGGACTGAAGCTTTCTTT.

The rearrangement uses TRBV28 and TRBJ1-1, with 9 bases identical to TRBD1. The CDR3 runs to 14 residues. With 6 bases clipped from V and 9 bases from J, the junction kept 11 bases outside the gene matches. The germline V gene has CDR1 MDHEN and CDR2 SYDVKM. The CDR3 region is CASRITGGGGQAFF. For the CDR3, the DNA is TGTGCCAGCAGGATTACAGGGGGCGGAGGTCAAGCTTTCTTT. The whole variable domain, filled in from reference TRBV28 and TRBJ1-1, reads DVKVTQSSRYLVKRTGEKVFLECVQDMDHENMFWYRQDPGLGLRLIYFSYDVKMKEKGDIPEGYSVSREKKERFSLILESASTNQTSMYLCASRITGGGGQAFFGQGTRLTVV.

DNA for the CDR3: TGTGCCAGCAGCGATTCCGGGGAGGGGCAAGAGACCCAGTACTTC. Translating it yields CASSDSGEGQETQYF. The chain recombines TRBV5-4 with TRBJ2-5, with 7 positions matching TRBD2. The CDR3 spans 15 residues. The trim removed 4 bases at V and 2 bases at J, leaving 8 bases unmatched. Germline V CDR1 and CDR2: SGHNT, YYREEE (reference sequence).

DNA of the CDR3: TGCGCCAGCAGCTTGGCGGGAAACAGCTACGAGCAGTACTTC. Translation: CASSLAGNSYEQYF. This rearrangement joins TRBV5-1 to TRBJ2-7; TRBD2 is a possible D gene (5 bases). The CDR3 has 14 amino acids. CDR1 SGHRS and CDR2 YFSETQ come from the germline V gene. V lost 0 bases, J lost 3 bases, and 10 bases lay in between.

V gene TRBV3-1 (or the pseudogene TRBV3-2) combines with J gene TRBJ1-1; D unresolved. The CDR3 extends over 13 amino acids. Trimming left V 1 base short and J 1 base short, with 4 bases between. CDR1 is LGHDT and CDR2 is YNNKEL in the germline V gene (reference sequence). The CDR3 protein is CASSQGRNTEAFF. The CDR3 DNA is TGTGCCAGCAGCCAAGGGAGGAACACTGAAGCTTTCTTT.

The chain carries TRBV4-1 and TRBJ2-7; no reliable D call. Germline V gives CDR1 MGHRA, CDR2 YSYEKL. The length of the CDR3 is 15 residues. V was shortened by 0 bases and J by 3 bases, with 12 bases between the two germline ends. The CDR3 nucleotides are TGCGCCAGCAGCCAAGATCTTGGCGGCTACTACGAGCAGTACTTC. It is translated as CASSQDLGGYYEQYF.

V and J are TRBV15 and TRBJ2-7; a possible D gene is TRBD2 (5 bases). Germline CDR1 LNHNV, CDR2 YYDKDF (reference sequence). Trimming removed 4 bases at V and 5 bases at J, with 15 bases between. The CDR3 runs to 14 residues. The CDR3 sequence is CATSITNSGDEQYF. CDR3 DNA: TGTGCCACCAGCATCACGAACAGCGGAGACGAGCAGTACTTC.

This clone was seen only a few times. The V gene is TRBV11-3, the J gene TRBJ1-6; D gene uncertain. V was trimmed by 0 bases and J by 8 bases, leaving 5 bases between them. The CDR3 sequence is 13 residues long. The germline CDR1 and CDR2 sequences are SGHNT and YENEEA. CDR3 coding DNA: TGTGCCAGCAGCTTAGAAGCGGATTCACCCCTCCACTTT. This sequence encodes CASSLEADSPLHF.

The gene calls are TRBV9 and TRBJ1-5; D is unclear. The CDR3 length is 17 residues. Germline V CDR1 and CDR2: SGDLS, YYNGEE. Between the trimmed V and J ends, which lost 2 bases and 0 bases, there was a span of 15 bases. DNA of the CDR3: TGTGCCAGCAGCGTTACGCGGAGGATCTATAGCAATCAGCCCCAGCATTTT. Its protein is CASSVTRRIYSNQPQHF.

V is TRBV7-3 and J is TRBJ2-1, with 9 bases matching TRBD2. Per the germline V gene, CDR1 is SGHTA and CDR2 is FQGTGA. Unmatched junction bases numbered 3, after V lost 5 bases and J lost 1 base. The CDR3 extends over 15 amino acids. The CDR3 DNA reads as TGTGCCAGCAGCCAAAGCGGGGGGTCCTACAATGAGCAGTTCTTC. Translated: CASSQSGGSYNEQFF.

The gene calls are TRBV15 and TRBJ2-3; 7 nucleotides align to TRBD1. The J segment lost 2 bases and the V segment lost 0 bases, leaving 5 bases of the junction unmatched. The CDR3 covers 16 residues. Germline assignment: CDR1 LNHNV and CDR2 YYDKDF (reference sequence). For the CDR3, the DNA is TGTGCCACCAGCAGAGACCAGGGGGAGCACACAGATACGCAGTATTTT. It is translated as CATSRDQGEHTDTQYF. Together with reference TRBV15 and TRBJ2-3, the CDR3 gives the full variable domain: DAMVIQNPRYQVTQFGKPVTLSCSQTLNHNVMYWYQQKSSQAPKLLFHYYDKDFNNEADTPDNFQSRRPNTSFCFLDIRSPGLGDTAMYLCATSRDQGEHTDTQYFGPGTRLTVL.

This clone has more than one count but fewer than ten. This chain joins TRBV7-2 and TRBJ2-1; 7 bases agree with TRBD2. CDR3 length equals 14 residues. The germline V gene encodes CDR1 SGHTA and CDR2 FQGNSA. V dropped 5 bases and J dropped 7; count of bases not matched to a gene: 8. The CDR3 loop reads CASSPWDYTNEQFF. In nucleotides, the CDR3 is TGTGCCAGCAGCCCCTGGGACTACACAAATGAGCAGTTCTTC.

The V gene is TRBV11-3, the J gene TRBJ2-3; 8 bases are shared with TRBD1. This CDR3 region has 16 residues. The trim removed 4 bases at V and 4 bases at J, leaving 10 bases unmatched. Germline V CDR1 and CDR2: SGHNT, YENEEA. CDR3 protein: CASSSRTGTGADTQYF. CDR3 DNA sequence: TGTGCCAGCAGCTCTCGGACAGGGACGGGGGCAGATACGCAGTATTTT.

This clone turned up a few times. CDR3 sequence reads: CASGLVPPSSQPQHF. The CDR3 DNA reads as TGTGCTAGTGGTTTGGTTCCCCCGAGTAGCCAGCCCCAGCATTTT. V and J are TRBV12-5 and TRBJ1-5; D is ambiguous. Germline lookup yields CDR1 LGHNT and CDR2 FRNRAP. CDR3 length: 15 residues. The V gene lost 0 bases and the J gene lost 7 bases, with 13 bases spanning the gap.

CDR3 coding DNA: TGTGCCAGCAGCCTACTCGGGGGACAGACCCATGAAGCTTTCTTT. Residues: CASSLLGGQTHEAFF. The rearrangement uses TRBV7-3 and TRBJ1-1; the match to TRBD1 covers 7 bases. The V and J ends lost 5 bases and 7 bases, in that order; junction bases with no gene match: 13. In germline, CDR1 is SGHTA, CDR2 FQGTGA. The CDR3 runs to 15 residues.

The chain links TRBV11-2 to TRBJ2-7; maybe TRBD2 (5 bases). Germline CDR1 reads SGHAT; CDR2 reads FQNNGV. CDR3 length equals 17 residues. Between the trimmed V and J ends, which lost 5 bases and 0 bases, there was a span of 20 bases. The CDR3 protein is CASSREGADGTSYEQYF. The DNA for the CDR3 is TGTGCCAGCAGCCGCGAGGGTGCCGACGGAACCTCCTACGAGCAGTACTTC. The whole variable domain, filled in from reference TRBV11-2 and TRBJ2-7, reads EAGVAQSPRYKIIEKRQSVAFWCNPISGHATLYWYQQILGQGPKLLIQFQNNGVVDDSQLPKDRFSAERLKGVDSTLKIQPAKLEDSAVYLCASSREGADGTSYEQYFGPGTRLTVT.

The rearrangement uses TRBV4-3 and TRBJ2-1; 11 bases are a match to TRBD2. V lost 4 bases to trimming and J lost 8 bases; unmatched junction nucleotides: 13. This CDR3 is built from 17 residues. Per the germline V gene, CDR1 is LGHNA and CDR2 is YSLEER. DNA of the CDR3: TGCGCCAGCAGCCGCGCCCCGATAGCGGGAGGGCCGGATGAGCAGTTCTTC. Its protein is CASSRAPIAGGPDEQFF.

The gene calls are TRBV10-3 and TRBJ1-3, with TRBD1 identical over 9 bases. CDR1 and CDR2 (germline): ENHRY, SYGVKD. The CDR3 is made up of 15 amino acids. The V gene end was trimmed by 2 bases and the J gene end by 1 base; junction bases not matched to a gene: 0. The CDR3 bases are TGTGCCATCAGTGAGGGGACAGGGTCTGGAAACACCATATATTTT. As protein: CAISEGTGSGNTIYF.

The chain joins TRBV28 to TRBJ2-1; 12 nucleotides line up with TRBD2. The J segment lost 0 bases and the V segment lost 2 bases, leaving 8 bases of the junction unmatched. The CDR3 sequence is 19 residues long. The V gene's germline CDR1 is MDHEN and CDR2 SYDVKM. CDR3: CASSLGLAGIISSYNEQFF. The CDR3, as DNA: TGTGCCAGCAGTTTAGGACTAGCGGGGATCATAAGCTCCTACAATGAGCAGTTCTTC.

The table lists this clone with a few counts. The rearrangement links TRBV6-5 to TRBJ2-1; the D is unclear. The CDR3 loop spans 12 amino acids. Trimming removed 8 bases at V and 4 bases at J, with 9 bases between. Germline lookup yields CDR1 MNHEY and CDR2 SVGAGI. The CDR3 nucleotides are TGTGCCAGCGGCTCTAGGTACAATGAGCAGTTCTTC. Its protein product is CASGSRYNEQFF.

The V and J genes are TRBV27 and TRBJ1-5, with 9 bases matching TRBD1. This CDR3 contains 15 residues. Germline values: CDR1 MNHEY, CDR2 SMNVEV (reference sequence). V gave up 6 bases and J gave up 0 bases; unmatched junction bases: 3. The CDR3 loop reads CASRKDRGSNQPQHF. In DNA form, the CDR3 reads TGTGCCAGCAGGAAGGACAGGGGTAGCAATCAGCCCCAGCATTTT.

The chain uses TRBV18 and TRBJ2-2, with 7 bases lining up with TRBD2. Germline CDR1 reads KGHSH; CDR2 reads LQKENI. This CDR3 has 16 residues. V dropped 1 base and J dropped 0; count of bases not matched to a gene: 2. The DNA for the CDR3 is TGTGCCAGCTCACCACAGGGACTACCGAACACCGGGGAGCTGTTTTTT. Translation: CASSPQGLPNTGELFF.

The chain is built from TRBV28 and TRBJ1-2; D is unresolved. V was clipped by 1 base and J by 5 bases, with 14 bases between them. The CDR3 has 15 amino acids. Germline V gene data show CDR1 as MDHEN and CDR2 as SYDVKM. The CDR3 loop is CASSLSPIALYGYTF. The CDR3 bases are TGTGCCAGCAGTTTATCCCCAATCGCCCTATATGGCTACACCTTC.

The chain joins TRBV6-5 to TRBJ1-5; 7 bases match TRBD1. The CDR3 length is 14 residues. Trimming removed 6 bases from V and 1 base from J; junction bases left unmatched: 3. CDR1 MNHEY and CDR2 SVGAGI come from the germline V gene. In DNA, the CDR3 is TGTGCCAGCAGATTGACAGGGAGCAATCAGCCCCAGCATTTT. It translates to CASRLTGSNQPQHF.

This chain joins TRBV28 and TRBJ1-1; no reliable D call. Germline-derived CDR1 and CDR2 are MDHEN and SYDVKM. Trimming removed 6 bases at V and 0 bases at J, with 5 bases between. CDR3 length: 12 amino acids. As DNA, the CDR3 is TGTGCCAGCAGACTGATGAACACTGAAGCTTTCTTT. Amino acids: CASRLMNTEAFF.

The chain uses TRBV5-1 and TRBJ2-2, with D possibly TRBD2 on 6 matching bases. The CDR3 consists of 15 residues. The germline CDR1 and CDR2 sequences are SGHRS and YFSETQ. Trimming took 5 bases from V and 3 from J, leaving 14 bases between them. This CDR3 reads CASRIGTLHTGELFF. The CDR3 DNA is TGCGCCAGCAGAATCGGGACTTTACACACCGGGGAGCTGTTTTTT.

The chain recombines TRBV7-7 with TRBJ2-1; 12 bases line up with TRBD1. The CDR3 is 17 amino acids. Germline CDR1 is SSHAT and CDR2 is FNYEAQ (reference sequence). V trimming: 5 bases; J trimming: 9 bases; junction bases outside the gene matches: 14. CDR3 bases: TGTGCCAGCAGCCCTTCGACCGGGACAGGGGGCAAAAGTGAGCAGTTCTTC. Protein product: CASSPSTGTGGKSEQFF.